A selection of T cell receptor beta chains follows, all from one sample in a study of identical twins. One entry per CDR3 protein, called by TCRdb with MiXCR from the 5' RACE reads. The sample includes around 220,000 distinct CDR3 sequences, about 14% seen only once; the top ten take approximately 8.2%. The material sequenced was memory (CD45RO+) T cells sorted from blood. The origin of the receptors is a woman aged 18-35 years in good health. Both conserved end residues are part of each CDR3. A D gene is named only where the DNA matches it firmly. Expanded clones get a size class; other rows say once, few or many, or leave the size out.

J gene: TRBJ2-1
clone size: -
D gene: TRBD2
V gene: TRBV6-4
CDR3 protein: CASSVGLAEGNEQFF
CDR3 DNA: TGTGCCAGCAGCGTGGGACTAGCCGAGGGCAATGAGCAGTTCTTC

J gene: TRBJ2-7
clone size: few
D gene: TRBD1
V gene: TRBV7-2
CDR3 protein: CASSLGGQGAGYEQYF
CDR3 DNA: TGTGCCAGCAGCTTAGGGGGACAGGGGGCAGGCTACGAGCAGTACTTC

J gene: TRBJ1-6
clone size: many
D gene: -
V gene: TRBV6-5
CDR3 protein: CASSYGGNSYNSPLHF
CDR3 DNA: TGTGCCAGCAGTTACGGAGGCAACTCCTATAATTCACCCCTCCACTTT

J gene: TRBJ2-2
clone size: few
D gene: TRBD2
V gene: TRBV27
CDR3 protein: CASSLGLAGGPGGELFF
CDR3 DNA: TGTGCCAGCAGTTTGGGACTAGCGGGAGGGCCCGGCGGGGAGCTGTTTTTT

J gene: TRBJ2-7
clone size: -
D gene: TRBD1
V gene: TRBV10-1
CDR3 protein: CASSEQLGQGYIHEQYF
CDR3 DNA: TGCGCCAGCAGTGAGCAGCTTGGACAGGGGTATATCCACGAGCAGTACTTC

J gene: TRBJ2-7
clone size: -
D gene: -
V gene: TRBV27
CDR3 protein: CASSLTDSSSYEQYF
CDR3 DNA: TGTGCCAGCAGTTTAACGGACTCTTCTTCCTACGAGCAGTACTTC

J gene: TRBJ2-7
clone size: many
D gene: TRBD1
V gene: TRBV18
CDR3 protein: CASGDREEQYF
CDR3 DNA: TGTGCCAGCGGGGACAGGGAAGAGCAGTACTTC

J gene: TRBJ2-2
clone size: -
D gene: -
V gene: TRBV20-1
CDR3 protein: CSAGGTANTGELFF
CDR3 DNA: TGCAGTGCTGGGGGGACAGCGAACACCGGGGAGCTGTTTTTT

J gene: TRBJ2-3
clone size: -
D gene: -
V gene: TRBV12-3/TRBV12-4
CDR3 protein: CASTSSGGWDTQYF
CDR3 DNA: TGTGCCAGCACTTCCTCGGGGGGCTGGGATACGCAGTATTTT

J gene: TRBJ1-4
clone size: many
D gene: TRBD1
V gene: TRBV12-3/TRBV12-4
CDR3 protein: CASRRRGQGPRSDEKLFF
CDR3 DNA: TGTGCCAGCAGACGCCGGGGACAGGGGCCGAGATCAGATGAAAAACTGTTTTTT

J gene: TRBJ1-1
clone size: -
D gene: -
V gene: TRBV10-3
CDR3 protein: CAISPGRPDTEAFF
CDR3 DNA: TGTGCCATTTCGCCAGGCAGGCCGGACACTGAAGCTTTCTTT

J gene: TRBJ2-7
clone size: few
D gene: -
V gene: TRBV7-9
CDR3 protein: CASSGPGLSSHEQYF
CDR3 DNA: TGTGCCAGCAGCGGACCAGGGTTGTCTTCTCACGAGCAGTACTTC

J gene: TRBJ1-5
clone size: many
D gene: TRBD1
V gene: TRBV7-9
CDR3 protein: CASSSGTGGNQPQHF
CDR3 DNA: TGTGCCAGCAGCTCCGGGACAGGGGGAAATCAGCCCCAGCATTTT

J gene: TRBJ2-3
clone size: few
D gene: TRBD2
V gene: TRBV5-1
CDR3 protein: CASSSVGLAGGTQYF
CDR3 DNA: TGCGCCAGCAGCTCCGTCGGACTAGCGGGAGGTACGCAGTATTTT

J gene: TRBJ2-3
clone size: -
D gene: -
V gene: TRBV6-2/TRBV6-3
CDR3 protein: CASSYFKGTQYF
CDR3 DNA: TGTGCCAGCAGTTACTTCAAGGGTACGCAGTATTTT

J gene: TRBJ1-6
clone size: few
D gene: -
V gene: TRBV5-1
CDR3 protein: CASSETEARSPLHF
CDR3 DNA: TGCGCCAGCAGCGAGACAGAGGCACGTTCACCCCTCCACTTT

J gene: TRBJ2-7
clone size: few
D gene: -
V gene: TRBV11-2
CDR3 protein: CASSLGRGGVYEQYF
CDR3 DNA: TGTGCCAGCAGCTTAGGTCGGGGCGGGGTGTACGAGCAGTACTTC

J gene: TRBJ2-7
clone size: -
D gene: TRBD1
V gene: TRBV5-4
CDR3 protein: CASSARTGNSAYEQYF
CDR3 DNA: TGTGCCAGCAGCGCGCGGACAGGGAATAGCGCCTACGAGCAGTACTTC

J gene: TRBJ1-5
clone size: -
D gene: -
V gene: TRBV12-3/TRBV12-4
CDR3 protein: CASSLLGSNQPRHF
CDR3 DNA: TGTGCCAGCAGCCTCCTAGGGAGCAATCAGCCCCGGCATTTT

J gene: TRBJ2-5
clone size: few
D gene: -
V gene: TRBV11-3
CDR3 protein: CASSFIEETQYF
CDR3 DNA: TGTGCCAGCAGCTTTATTGAAGAGACCCAGTACTTC

J gene: TRBJ1-5
clone size: -
D gene: -
V gene: TRBV2
CDR3 protein: CASSLGPGGNQPQHF
CDR3 DNA: TGTGCCAGCAGTTTGGGGCCCGGGGGCAATCAGCCCCAGCATTTT

J gene: TRBJ2-1
clone size: many
D gene: TRBD2
V gene: TRBV7-9
CDR3 protein: CASSLVTSGGNEQFF
CDR3 DNA: TGTGCCAGCAGCTTAGTGACTAGCGGGGGTAATGAGCAGTTCTTC

J gene: TRBJ1-4
clone size: -
D gene: TRBD1
V gene: TRBV5-8
CDR3 protein: CASSMGTVNEKLFF
CDR3 DNA: TGTGCCAGCAGCATGGGGACAGTCAATGAAAAACTGTTTTTT

J gene: TRBJ2-3
clone size: -
D gene: TRBD2
V gene: TRBV2
CDR3 protein: CASYGGTNTDTQYF
CDR3 DNA: TGTGCCAGCTACGGGGGGACTAACACAGATACGCAGTATTTT

J gene: TRBJ2-7
clone size: few
D gene: TRBD1
V gene: TRBV3-1
CDR3 protein: CASSHSTGVAAQYF
CDR3 DNA: TGTGCCAGCAGCCATTCCACAGGGGTGGCGGCGCAGTACTTC

J gene: TRBJ2-7
clone size: few
D gene: -
V gene: TRBV21-1
CDR3 protein: CASSKCFLYGTSYEQYF
CDR3 DNA: TGTGCCAGCAGCAAATGTTTTCTCTACGGGACCTCCTACGAGCAGTACTTC

J gene: TRBJ2-1
clone size: -
D gene: -
V gene: TRBV5-4
CDR3 protein: CASSLSSQGTGQFF
CDR3 DNA: TGTGCCAGCAGCTTGTCATCGCAGGGAACTGGGCAGTTCTTC

J gene: TRBJ2-7
clone size: few
D gene: -
V gene: TRBV5-1
CDR3 protein: CASSYLSSYEQYF
CDR3 DNA: TGCGCCAGCAGCTACCTGAGCTCCTACGAGCAGTACTTC

J gene: TRBJ2-3
clone size: many
D gene: TRBD2
V gene: TRBV5-1
CDR3 protein: CASSPGTSGTDTQYF
CDR3 DNA: TGTGCCAGCAGCCCAGGGACTAGCGGCACAGATACGCAGTATTTT

J gene: TRBJ2-7
clone size: many
D gene: -
V gene: TRBV5-6
CDR3 protein: CASSKRLSLSSGEQYF
CDR3 DNA: TGTGCCAGCAGCAAAAGACTATCCCTGTCCTCCGGCGAGCAGTACTTC

J gene: TRBJ2-5
clone size: -
D gene: TRBD2
V gene: TRBV7-3
CDR3 protein: CASSSGGGLAETQYF
CDR3 DNA: TGTGCCAGCAGCTCCGGCGGGGGATTGGCAGAGACCCAGTACTTC

J gene: TRBJ1-1
clone size: -
D gene: -
V gene: TRBV12-3/TRBV12-4
CDR3 protein: CASSSQGGYTEAFF
CDR3 DNA: TGTGCCAGCAGTTCACAAGGAGGGTACACTGAAGCTTTCTTT

J gene: TRBJ2-4
clone size: few
D gene: TRBD2
V gene: TRBV29-1
CDR3 protein: CSAFSSGRGKNIQYF
CDR3 DNA: TGCAGCGCCTTTTCTAGCGGGAGAGGAAAAAACATTCAGTACTTC

J gene: TRBJ2-5
clone size: -
D gene: TRBD1
V gene: TRBV5-1
CDR3 protein: CASSLRGSWDSAGETQYF
CDR3 DNA: TGCGCCAGCAGCTTGCGGGGCTCATGGGACAGCGCCGGGGAGACCCAGTACTTC

J gene: TRBJ2-7
clone size: few
D gene: TRBD1
V gene: TRBV29-1
CDR3 protein: CSVKRQGAHEQYF
CDR3 DNA: TGCAGCGTTAAGAGACAGGGGGCCCACGAGCAGTACTTC

J gene: TRBJ2-7
clone size: few
D gene: TRBD1
V gene: TRBV20-1
CDR3 protein: CSARVGDRGYYEQYF
CDR3 DNA: TGCAGTGCTAGAGTAGGGGACAGGGGGTACTACGAGCAGTACTTC

J gene: TRBJ1-2
clone size: many
D gene: TRBD1
V gene: TRBV12-3/TRBV12-4
CDR3 protein: CASSPGTAGGYTF
CDR3 DNA: TGTGCCAGCTCCCCCGGGACAGCCGGTGGCTACACCTTC

J gene: TRBJ1-1
clone size: few
D gene: TRBD1
V gene: TRBV20-1
CDR3 protein: CSATKQGVEAFF
CDR3 DNA: TGCAGTGCTACTAAACAGGGGGTGGAAGCTTTCTTT

J gene: TRBJ1-6
clone size: -
D gene: -
V gene: TRBV5-5
CDR3 protein: CASSPEDYNSPLHF
CDR3 DNA: TGTGCCAGCAGCCCGGAAGATTATAATTCACCCCTCCACTTT

J gene: TRBJ1-5
clone size: -
D gene: TRBD1
V gene: TRBV12-3/TRBV12-4
CDR3 protein: CASSFRGQGTQPQHF
CDR3 DNA: TGTGCCAGCAGTTTCCGGGGACAGGGGACTCAGCCCCAGCATTTT

J gene: TRBJ2-7
clone size: few
D gene: TRBD2
V gene: TRBV7-9
CDR3 protein: CASSPGTSGIDEQYF
CDR3 DNA: TGTGCCAGCAGCCCCGGGACTAGCGGGATCGACGAGCAGTACTTC

J gene: TRBJ2-3
clone size: -
D gene: -
V gene: TRBV5-1
CDR3 protein: CASSFAYGADTQYF
CDR3 DNA: TGCGCCAGCAGCTTCGCATACGGGGCAGATACGCAGTATTTT

J gene: TRBJ1-5
clone size: many
D gene: -
V gene: TRBV12-3/TRBV12-4
CDR3 protein: CASSFKGRNQPQHF
CDR3 DNA: TGTGCCAGCAGTTTCAAGGGCCGCAATCAGCCCCAGCATTTT

J gene: TRBJ2-7
clone size: few
D gene: TRBD1
V gene: TRBV19
CDR3 protein: CASSLQTGSHEQYF
CDR3 DNA: TGTGCCAGTAGTCTACAGACAGGGAGCCACGAGCAGTACTTC

J gene: TRBJ2-7
clone size: many
D gene: TRBD1
V gene: TRBV20-1
CDR3 protein: CSAKRQGSYEQYF
CDR3 DNA: TGCAGTGCTAAACGACAGGGATCCTACGAGCAGTACTTC

J gene: TRBJ2-1
clone size: -
D gene: -
V gene: TRBV7-2
CDR3 protein: CASSLTRQGDEQFF
CDR3 DNA: TGTGCCAGCAGCTTGACTCGACAAGGAGATGAGCAGTTCTTC